One T cell receptor beta chain is described in this entry. At a deep level, the assay was run. Assay: immunoSEQ multiplex PCR; the TCRdb copy retains only in-frame clones and omits some. The data show a few million clones, under 95% seen once. The source of the sample is a study of shared clonotypes between healthy human individuals. CDR3 size: 15 residues. CDR1 is MNHNY, CDR2 SVGAGI, per germline (reference sequence). The ends lost 4 bases at V and 13 bases at J; junction bases unmatched: 10. The sequence came from a man between 18 and 29 years old in good health. Some clones in this sample may be carry-over from other donors' samples. The specimen sequenced was naive CD4+ T cells from PBMCs. Subset here: CD45RA+ positively selected. The rearrangement links TRBV6-6 to TRBJ2-3; 14 bases are a match to TRBD2. CDR3: CASSSTGTSGSGEYF. CDR3 in DNA: TGTGCCAGCAGTTCGACCGGGACTAGCGGGAGTGGGGAGTATTTT.